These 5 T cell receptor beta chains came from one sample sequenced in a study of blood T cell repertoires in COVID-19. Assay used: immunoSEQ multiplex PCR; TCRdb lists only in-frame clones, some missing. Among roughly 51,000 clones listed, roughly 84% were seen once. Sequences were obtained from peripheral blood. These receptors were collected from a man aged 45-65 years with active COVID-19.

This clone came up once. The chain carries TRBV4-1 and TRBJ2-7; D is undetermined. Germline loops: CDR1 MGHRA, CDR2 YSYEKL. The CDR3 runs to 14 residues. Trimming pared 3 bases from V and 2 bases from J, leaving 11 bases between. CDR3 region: CASSHKNTAYEQYF. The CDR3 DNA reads TGCGCCAGCAGCCACAAGAATACAGCCTACGAGCAGTACTTC.

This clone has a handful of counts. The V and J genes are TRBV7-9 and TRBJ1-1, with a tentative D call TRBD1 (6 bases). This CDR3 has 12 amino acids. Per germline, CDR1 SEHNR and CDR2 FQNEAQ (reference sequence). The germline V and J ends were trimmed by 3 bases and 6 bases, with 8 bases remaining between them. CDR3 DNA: TGTGCCAGCAGCTTTAGGGGGTCTGAAGCTTTCTTT. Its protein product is CASSFRGSEAFF.

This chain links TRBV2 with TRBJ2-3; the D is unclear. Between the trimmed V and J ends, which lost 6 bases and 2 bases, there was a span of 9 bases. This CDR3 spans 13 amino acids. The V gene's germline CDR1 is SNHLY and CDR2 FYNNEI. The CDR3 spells CASRPRVTDTQYF. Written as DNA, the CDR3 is TGTGCCAGCAGACCTCGGGTCACAGATACGCAGTATTTT.

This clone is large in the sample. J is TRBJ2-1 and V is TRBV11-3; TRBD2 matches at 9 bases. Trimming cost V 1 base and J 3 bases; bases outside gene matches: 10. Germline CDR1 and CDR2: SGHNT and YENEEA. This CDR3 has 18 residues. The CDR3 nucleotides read TGTGCCAGCAGCTTAGGGGGTTCTACTAGCGGGTTCTACAATGAGCAGTTCTTC. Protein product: CASSLGGSTSGFYNEQFF.

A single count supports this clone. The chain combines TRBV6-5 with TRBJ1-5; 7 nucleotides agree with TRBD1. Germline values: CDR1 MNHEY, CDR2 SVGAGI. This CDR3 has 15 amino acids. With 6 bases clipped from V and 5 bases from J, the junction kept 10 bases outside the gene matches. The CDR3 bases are TGTGCCAGCAGCCCCCCCGACAGGGACCATCAGCCCCAGCATTTT. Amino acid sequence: CASSPPDRDHQPQHF.